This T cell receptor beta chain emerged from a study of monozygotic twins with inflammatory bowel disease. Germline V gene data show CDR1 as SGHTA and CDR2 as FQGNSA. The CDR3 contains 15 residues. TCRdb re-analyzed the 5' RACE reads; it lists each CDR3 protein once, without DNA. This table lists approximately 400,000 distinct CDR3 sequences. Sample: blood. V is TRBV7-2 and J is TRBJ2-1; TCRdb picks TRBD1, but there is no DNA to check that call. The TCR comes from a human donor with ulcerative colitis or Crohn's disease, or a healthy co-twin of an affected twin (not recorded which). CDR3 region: CASSPLNPRAQGEFF.